The 2 T cell receptor beta chains below come from one sample, sequenced in a study of T cell therapy after organ transplantation. The time point is: 4-8 weeks after completion of therapy. Measured with immunoSEQ multiplex PCR; TCRdb has only the in-frame clones, and not every one. This sample has 850 to 1,100 clones, with around 75% found just once. For these receptors, no antigen is known. This material consisted of CD8+ T cells from blood, taken after autologous CMV-specific T cell therapy. These receptors all stem from a human patient who had received a solid organ transplant and had CMV disease. Some T cells may be supplied by the graft donor.

The chain couples TRBV11-2 to TRBJ2-7; TRBD2 matches 7 bases. From germline, CDR1 is SGHAT and CDR2 FQNNGV. The V gene end was trimmed by 7 bases and the J gene end by 6 bases; junction bases not matched to a gene: 18. The CDR3 covers 16 residues. The CDR3 DNA is TGTGCCAGCACCAACACTAGGGGAGGGAAGCCCCTCGAGCAGTACTTC. Translated: CASTNTRGGKPLEQYF.

The V gene is TRBV27, the J gene TRBJ1-1; D unresolved. CDR1 MNHEY and CDR2 SMNVEV come from the germline V gene (reference sequence). Trimming took 4 bases from V and 5 from J, leaving 11 bases between them. The CDR3 has 13 residues. CDR3 DNA sequence: TGTGCCAGCAGTTCCTTTCAGTCTACTGAAGCTTTCTTT. As protein: CASSSFQSTEAFF.